The rows below give T cell receptor beta chains drawn from one sample of a study of graft-versus-host responses after intestinal transplantation. Profiled with immunoSEQ multiplex PCR; TCRdb holds only in-frame clones, not every one. The table shows about 35,000 clones, with around 94% occurring only once. Sample: PBMCs, taken 16 days after intestinal transplant. The receptors were sampled from a human patient who received an intestinal transplant, so some T cells may come from the graft donor. CDR3s include the opening cysteine and the closing phenylalanine or tryptophan. The D gene is left open where the match is weak. Size values are once, few and many counts, or a class for expanded clones, and some rows have none.

v_call	d_call	clone_size	j_call	cdr3_aa	cdr3_nt
TRBV2	NA	NA	TRBJ1-2	CASSPEGTSVGYTF	TGTGCCAGCAGTCCTGAGGGAACTTCTGTAGGCTACACCTTC
TRBV19	TRBD2	NA	TRBJ2-1	CASSKLAGGSNEQFF	TGTGCCAGTAGCAAACTAGCGGGAGGTTCCAATGAGCAGTTCTTC
TRBV10-1	TRBD2	NA	TRBJ2-7	CASRSGTSGSYEQYF	TGCGCCAGCAGGTCCGGGACTAGCGGCTCCTACGAGCAGTACTTC
TRBV6-1	TRBD2	NA	TRBJ2-1	CASSDLVGTSGNEQFF	TGTGCCAGCAGTGACCTCGTCGGGACTAGCGGCAATGAGCAGTTCTTC
TRBV4-1	TRBD2	NA	TRBJ2-7	CASSPGLTYEQYF	TGCGCCAGCAGCCCGGGACTAACCTACGAGCAGTACTTC
TRBV28	NA	once	TRBJ2-7	CASSPRGGRLAYEQYF	TGTGCCAGCAGTCCGCGTGGGGGGAGGTTAGCCTACGAGCAGTACTTC
TRBV30	NA	NA	TRBJ1-5	CASNRDNQPQHF	TGTGCCTCCAACAGGGATAATCAGCCCCAGCATTTT
TRBV7-8	NA	NA	TRBJ1-1	CASSPKATGTEAFF	TGTGCCAGCAGCCCCAAGGCTACGGGCACTGAAGCTTTCTTT
TRBV4-1	TRBD2	NA	TRBJ2-7	CASSQEGLAFEQYF	TGCGCCAGCAGCCAAGAAGGACTAGCCTTCGAGCAGTACTTC
TRBV27	NA	NA	TRBJ2-7	CASSRIAAVWFHEQYF	TGTGCCAGCAGTCGGATCGCGGCAGTATGGTTCCACGAGCAGTACTTC
TRBV15	NA	NA	TRBJ2-1	CATSGDFTNEQFF	TGTGCCACCAGCGGAGACTTCACCAATGAGCAGTTCTTC
TRBV9	NA	NA	TRBJ1-2	CASSVSYRDWYGYTF	TGTGCCAGCAGCGTGTCCTACAGGGATTGGTATGGCTACACCTTC
TRBV6-5	NA	NA	TRBJ2-2	CASSYGWGGELFF	TGTGCCAGCAGTTACGGCTGGGGAGGGGAGCTGTTTTTT
TRBV7-9	TRBD1	NA	TRBJ1-6	CASSHTVTGYHSPLHF	TGTGCCAGCAGTCATACCGTGACAGGGTATCATTCACCCCTCCACTTT
TRBV6-5	NA	NA	TRBJ1-1	CASSDWTENTEAFF	TGTGCCAGCAGTGATTGGACGGAAAACACTGAAGCTTTCTTT
TRBV19	NA	NA	TRBJ2-7	CASSITGSYEQYF	TGTGCCAGTAGTATAACAGGGTCCTACGAGCAGTACTTC
TRBV19	TRBD1	NA	TRBJ1-6	CASSIRGQGQRTDNSPLHF	TGTGCCAGTAGTATAAGAGGACAGGGCCAAAGAACCGATAATTCACCCCTCCACTTT
TRBV5-4	NA	NA	TRBJ2-7	CASSLPASYEQYF	TGTGCCAGCAGCTTGCCGGCGTCCTACGAGCAGTACTTC
TRBV5-4	NA	NA	TRBJ2-1	CASSWSSGPGNEQFF	TGTGCCAGCAGCTGGAGCTCGGGTCCCGGCAATGAGCAGTTCTTC
TRBV11-3	NA	NA	TRBJ1-3	CASSSDSGNTIYF	TGTGCCAGCAGCTCGGACTCTGGAAACACCATATATTTT
TRBV2	TRBD2	NA	TRBJ2-1	CASSRIRLAPDEQFF	TGTGCCAGCAGCAGAATTCGACTAGCGCCGGATGAGCAGTTCTTC
TRBV4-2	TRBD1	NA	TRBJ2-2	CASSQPSGTGYTGELFF	TGTGCCAGCAGCCAACCTTCCGGGACAGGTTACACCGGGGAGCTGTTTTTT
TRBV19	TRBD2	NA	TRBJ2-1	CASTSTSGYYEQFF	TGTGCCAGTACCTCGACTAGCGGGTACTATGAGCAGTTCTTC
TRBV29-1	NA	once	TRBJ2-4	CSVESENIQYF	TGCAGCGTTGAGTCAGAAAACATTCAGTACTTC
TRBV27	NA	NA	TRBJ2-1	CASSADPNEQFF	TGTGCCAGCAGTGCCGACCCGAATGAGCAGTTCTTC
TRBV25-1	TRBD1	NA	TRBJ2-2	CASRATGTGPTGELFF	TGTGCCAGCAGGGCGACCGGGACAGGGCCCACCGGGGAGCTGTTTTTT
TRBV7-9	NA	NA	TRBJ1-1	CASSLYPRLANTEAFF	TGTGCCAGCAGCTTATACCCCCGCTTGGCCAACACTGAAGCTTTCTTT
TRBV7-9	TRBD1	NA	TRBJ1-1	CASSLPGDSLNTEAFF	TGTGCCAGCAGCTTACCGGGGGACAGCTTGAACACTGAAGCTTTCTTT
TRBV28	NA	NA	TRBJ1-2	CASSLSGDGSYGYTF	TGTGCCAGCAGTTTATCAGGGGACGGGAGCTATGGCTACACCTTC
TRBV28	NA	NA	TRBJ1-1	CASSLTVNTEAFF	TGTGCCAGCAGTTTAACGGTGAACACTGAAGCTTTCTTT
TRBV4-3	NA	NA	TRBJ2-2	CASSQFAGELFF	TGCGCCAGCAGCCAATTCGCCGGGGAGCTGTTTTTT
TRBV7-2	NA	once	TRBJ2-4	CASSSLGWGDAKNIQYF	TGTGCCAGCAGCTCCCTCGGGTGGGGCGACGCCAAAAACATTCAGTACTTC
TRBV28	NA	NA	TRBJ1-2	CASSSPGGDGYTF	TGTGCCAGCAGTTCCCCCGGAGGTGACGGCTACACCTTC
TRBV4-3	NA	NA	TRBJ2-1	CASSQDRTKTEQFF	TGCGCCAGCAGCCAAGATCGGACAAAGACTGAGCAGTTCTTC
TRBV19	NA	NA	TRBJ2-7	CASSIYGSDEQYF	TGTGCCAGTAGTATATACGGTTCGGACGAGCAGTACTTC
TRBV30	TRBD1	NA	TRBJ1-5	CAWSVAQGSNQPQHF	TGTGCCTGGAGTGTGGCACAGGGGAGCAATCAGCCCCAGCATTTT
TRBV6-5	TRBD1	NA	TRBJ1-2	CASRQGYGYTF	TGTGCCAGCCGACAGGGGTATGGCTACACCTTC
TRBV7-9	NA	NA	TRBJ2-3	CASSLEASPVDTQYF	TGTGCCAGCAGCTTAGAGGCTTCCCCCGTAGATACGCAGTATTTT
TRBV19	TRBD2	NA	TRBJ2-1	CASTPWEGAGLEQFF	TGTGCCAGTACCCCCTGGGAGGGAGCCGGCCTTGAGCAGTTCTTC
TRBV6-6	NA	NA	TRBJ1-5	CASRRTGNQPQHF	TGTGCCAGCAGGAGGACAGGCAATCAGCCCCAGCATTTT
TRBV10-2	NA	few	TRBJ2-2	CASGFQGGGELFF	TGCGCCAGCGGATTCCAGGGCGGCGGGGAGCTGTTTTTT
TRBV9	NA	NA	TRBJ1-5	CGGVNQPQHF	TGTGGCGGGGTCAATCAGCCCCAGCATTTT
TRBV7-2	TRBD2	NA	TRBJ2-1	CASSLVASGTYNEQFF	TGTGCCAGCAGCTTAGTAGCCAGCGGGACTTACAATGAGCAGTTCTTC
TRBV10-3	NA	NA	TRBJ2-5	CATRTSQETQYF	TGTGCCACTAGGACCTCGCAAGAGACCCAGTACTTC
TRBV15	TRBD2	NA	TRBJ2-3	CATSTGLAGLEGTQYF	TGTGCCACCAGCACGGGACTAGCGGGACTTGAAGGTACGCAGTATTTT
TRBV30	NA	NA	TRBJ2-1	CAWSSTPAAYNEQFF	TGTGCCTGGAGTTCAACGCCAGCGGCTTACAATGAGCAGTTCTTC
TRBV4-1	NA	NA	TRBJ1-2	CASSQGGGRFGGYTF	TGCGCCAGCAGCCAAGGGGGGGGACGCTTTGGAGGCTACACCTTC